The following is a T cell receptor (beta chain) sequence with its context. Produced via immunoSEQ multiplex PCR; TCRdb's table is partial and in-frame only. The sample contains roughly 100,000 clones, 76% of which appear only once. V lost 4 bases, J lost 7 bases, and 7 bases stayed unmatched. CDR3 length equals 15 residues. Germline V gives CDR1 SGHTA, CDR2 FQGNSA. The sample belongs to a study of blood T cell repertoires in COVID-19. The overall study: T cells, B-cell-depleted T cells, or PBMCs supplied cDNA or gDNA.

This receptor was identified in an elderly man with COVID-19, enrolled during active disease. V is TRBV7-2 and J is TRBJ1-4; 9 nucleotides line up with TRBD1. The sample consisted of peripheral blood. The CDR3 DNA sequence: TGTGCCAGCAGCTCCGGGACAGGGAGGGGTGAAAAACTGTTTTTT. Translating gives CASSSGTGRGEKLFF.